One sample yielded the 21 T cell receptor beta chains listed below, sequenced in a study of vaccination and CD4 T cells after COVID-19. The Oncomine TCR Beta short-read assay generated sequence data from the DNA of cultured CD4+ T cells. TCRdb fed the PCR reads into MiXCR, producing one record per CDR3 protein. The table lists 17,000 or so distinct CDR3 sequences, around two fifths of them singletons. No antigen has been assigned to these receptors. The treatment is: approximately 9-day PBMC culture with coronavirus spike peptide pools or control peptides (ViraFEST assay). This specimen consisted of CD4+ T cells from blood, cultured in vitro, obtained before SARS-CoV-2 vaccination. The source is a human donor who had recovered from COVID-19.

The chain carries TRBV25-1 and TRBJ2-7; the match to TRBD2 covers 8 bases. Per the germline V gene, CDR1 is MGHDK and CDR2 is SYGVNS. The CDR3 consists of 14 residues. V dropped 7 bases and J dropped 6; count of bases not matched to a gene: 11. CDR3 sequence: CASTPGLEGLEQYF. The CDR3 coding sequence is TGTGCCAGCACTCCGGGACTAGAAGGTCTCGAGCAGTACTTC.

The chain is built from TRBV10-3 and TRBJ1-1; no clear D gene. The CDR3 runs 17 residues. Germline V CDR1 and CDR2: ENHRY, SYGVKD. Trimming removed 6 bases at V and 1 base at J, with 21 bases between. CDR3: CAISQVGLGLGNTEAFF. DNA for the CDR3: TGTGCCATCAGCCAGGTCGGTCTTGGGCTAGGGAACACTGAAGCTTTCTTT.

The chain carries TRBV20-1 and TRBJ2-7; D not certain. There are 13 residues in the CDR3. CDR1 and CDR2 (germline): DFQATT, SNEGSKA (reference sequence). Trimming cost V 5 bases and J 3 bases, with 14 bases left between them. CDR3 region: CSARPGLDYEQYF. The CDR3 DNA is TGCAGTGCTCGACCTGGGCTAGACTACGAGCAGTACTTC.

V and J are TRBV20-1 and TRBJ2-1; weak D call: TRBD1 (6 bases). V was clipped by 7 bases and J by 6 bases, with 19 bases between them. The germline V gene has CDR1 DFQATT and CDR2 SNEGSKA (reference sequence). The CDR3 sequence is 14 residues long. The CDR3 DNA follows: TGCAGTGGTCTTAGGGACACCGGCCCCAATGAGCAGTTCTTC. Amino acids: CSGLRDTGPNEQFF.

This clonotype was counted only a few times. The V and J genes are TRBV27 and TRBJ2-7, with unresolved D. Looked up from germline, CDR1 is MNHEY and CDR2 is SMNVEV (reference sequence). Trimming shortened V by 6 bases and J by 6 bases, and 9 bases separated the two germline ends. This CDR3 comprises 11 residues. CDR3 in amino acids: CASRIPSEQYF. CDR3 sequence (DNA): TGTGCCAGCAGGATCCCCTCCGAGCAGTACTTC.

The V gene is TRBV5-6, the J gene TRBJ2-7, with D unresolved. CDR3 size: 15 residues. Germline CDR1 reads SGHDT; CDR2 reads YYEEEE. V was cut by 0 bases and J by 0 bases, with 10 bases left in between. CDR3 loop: CASSLVGPGSYEQYF. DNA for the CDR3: TGTGCCAGCAGCTTGGTAGGGCCAGGCTCCTACGAGCAGTACTTC. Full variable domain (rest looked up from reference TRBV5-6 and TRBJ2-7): DAGVTQSPTHLIKTRGQQVTLRCSPKSGHDTVSWYQQALGQGPQFIFQYYEEEERQRGNFPDRFSGHQFPNYSSELNVNALLLGDSALYLCASSLVGPGSYEQYFGPGTRLTVT.

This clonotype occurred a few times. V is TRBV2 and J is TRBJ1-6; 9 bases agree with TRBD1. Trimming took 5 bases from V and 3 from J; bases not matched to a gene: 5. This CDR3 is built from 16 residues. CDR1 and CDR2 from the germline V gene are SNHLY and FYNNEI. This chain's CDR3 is CASSIGTGNYNSPLHF. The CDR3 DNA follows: TGTGCCAGCAGTATTGGGACAGGGAACTATAATTCACCCCTCCACTTT.

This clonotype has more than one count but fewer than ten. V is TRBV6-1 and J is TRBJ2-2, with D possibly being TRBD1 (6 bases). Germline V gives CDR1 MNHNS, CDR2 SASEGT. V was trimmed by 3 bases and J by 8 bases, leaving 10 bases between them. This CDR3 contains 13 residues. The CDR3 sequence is CASSEGTRGELFF. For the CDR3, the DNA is TGTGCCAGCAGTGAGGGGACACGAGGGGAGCTGTTTTTT.

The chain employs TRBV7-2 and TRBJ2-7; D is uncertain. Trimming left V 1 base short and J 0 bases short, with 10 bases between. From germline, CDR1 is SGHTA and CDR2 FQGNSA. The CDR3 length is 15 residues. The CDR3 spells CASSLDSVSSYEQYF. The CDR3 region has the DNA TGTGCCAGCAGCTTAGACAGTGTAAGCTCCTACGAGCAGTACTTC. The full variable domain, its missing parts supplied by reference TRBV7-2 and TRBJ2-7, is GAGVSQSPSNKVTEKGKDVELRCDPISGHTALYWYRQSLGQGLEFLIYFQGNSAPDKSGLPSDRFSAERTGGSVSTLTIQRTQQEDSAVYLCASSLDSVSSYEQYFGPGTRLTVT.

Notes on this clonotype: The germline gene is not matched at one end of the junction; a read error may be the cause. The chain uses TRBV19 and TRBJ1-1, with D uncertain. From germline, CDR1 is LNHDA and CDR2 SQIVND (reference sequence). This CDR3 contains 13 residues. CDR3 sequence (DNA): TGTGTCAGTAGTATTGGCCGGGCCACTGAAGCTTTCTTT. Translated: CVSSIGRATEAFF.

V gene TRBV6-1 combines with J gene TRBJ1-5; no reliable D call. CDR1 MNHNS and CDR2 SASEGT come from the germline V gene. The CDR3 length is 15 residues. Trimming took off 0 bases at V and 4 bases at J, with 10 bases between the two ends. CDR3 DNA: TGTGCCAGCAGTGAAGCGTTGGGGAGGAATCAGCCCCAGCATTTT. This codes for CASSEALGRNQPQHF.

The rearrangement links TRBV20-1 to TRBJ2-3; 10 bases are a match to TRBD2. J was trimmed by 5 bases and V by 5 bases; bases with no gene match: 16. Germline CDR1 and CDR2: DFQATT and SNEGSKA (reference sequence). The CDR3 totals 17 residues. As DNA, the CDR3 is TGCAGTGCTTTAATCGGAACTAGCGGGATAGGTGGAGATACGCAGTATTTT. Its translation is CSALIGTSGIGGDTQYF.

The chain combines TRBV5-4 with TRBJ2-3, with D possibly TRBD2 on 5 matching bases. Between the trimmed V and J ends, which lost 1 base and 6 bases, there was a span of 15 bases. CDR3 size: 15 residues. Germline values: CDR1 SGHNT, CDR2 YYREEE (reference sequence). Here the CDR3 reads CASSLSTTLDDTQYF. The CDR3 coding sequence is TGTGCCAGCAGCTTGTCGACTACCCTCGATGATACGCAGTATTTT.

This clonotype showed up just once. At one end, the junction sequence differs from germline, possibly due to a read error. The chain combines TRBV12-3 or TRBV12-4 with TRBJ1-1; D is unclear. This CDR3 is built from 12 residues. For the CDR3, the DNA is TGTGCCAGCAGTTTGAAGCGAGGAGGACCTCTCTTT. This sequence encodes CASSLKRGGPLF.

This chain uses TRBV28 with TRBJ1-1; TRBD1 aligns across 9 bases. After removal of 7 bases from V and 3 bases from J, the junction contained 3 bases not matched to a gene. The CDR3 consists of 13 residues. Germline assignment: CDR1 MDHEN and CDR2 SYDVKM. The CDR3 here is CASKGQGDTEAFF. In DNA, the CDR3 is TGTGCCAGCAAGGGACAGGGTGACACTGAAGCTTTCTTT.

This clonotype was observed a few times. CDR3 nucleotide sequence: TGTGCCAGTAGACCTTACCTACAGGGGGATCAGCCCCAGCATTTT. This encodes CASRPYLQGDQPQHF. This chain links TRBV19 with TRBJ1-5; 8 nucleotides agree with TRBD1. Germline V lookup: CDR1 LNHDA, CDR2 SQIVND (reference sequence). Trimming cost V 6 bases and J 5 bases; bases outside gene matches: 9. The CDR3 spans 15 residues.

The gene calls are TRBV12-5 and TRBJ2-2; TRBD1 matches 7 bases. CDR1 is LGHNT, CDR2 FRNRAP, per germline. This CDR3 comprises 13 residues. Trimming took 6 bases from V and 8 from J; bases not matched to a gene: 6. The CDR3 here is CASGQGFKGELFF. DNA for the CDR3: TGTGCTAGTGGACAGGGGTTCAAGGGGGAGCTGTTTTTT.

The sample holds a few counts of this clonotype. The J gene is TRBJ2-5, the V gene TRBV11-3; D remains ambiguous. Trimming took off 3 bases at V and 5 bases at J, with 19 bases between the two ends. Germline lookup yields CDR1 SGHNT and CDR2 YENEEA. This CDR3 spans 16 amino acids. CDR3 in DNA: TGTGCCAGCAGCTTCGGGTCGGCAGGCACTCTGGAGACCCAGTACTTC. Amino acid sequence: CASSFGSAGTLETQYF.

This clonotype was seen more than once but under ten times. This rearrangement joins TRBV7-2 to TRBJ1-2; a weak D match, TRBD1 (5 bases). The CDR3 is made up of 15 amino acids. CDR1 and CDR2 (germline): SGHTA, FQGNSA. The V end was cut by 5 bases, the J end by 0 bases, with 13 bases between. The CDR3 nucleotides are TGTGCCAGCAGCCTCGGGACCGTGGCTAACTATGGCTACACCTTC. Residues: CASSLGTVANYGYTF.

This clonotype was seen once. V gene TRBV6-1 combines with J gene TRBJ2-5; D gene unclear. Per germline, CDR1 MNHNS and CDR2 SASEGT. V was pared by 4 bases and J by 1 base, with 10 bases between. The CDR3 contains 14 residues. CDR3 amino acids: CASSVMDAQETQYF. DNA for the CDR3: TGTGCCAGCAGTGTAATGGACGCCCAAGAGACCCAGTACTTC.

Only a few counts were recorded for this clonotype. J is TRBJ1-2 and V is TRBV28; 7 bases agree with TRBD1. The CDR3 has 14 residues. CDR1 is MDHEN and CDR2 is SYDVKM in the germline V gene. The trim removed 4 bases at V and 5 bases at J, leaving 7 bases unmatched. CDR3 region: CASSSTGSNYGYTF. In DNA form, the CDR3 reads TGTGCCAGCAGTTCGACAGGGTCCAATTATGGCTACACCTTC.